The 28 T cell receptor beta chains below all came from one sample that was sequenced in a study of cytomegalovirus exposure and HLA in healthy donors. Use of 60 Vbeta and 13 Jbeta primers characterized the PCR. Libraries were prepared by immunoSEQ multiplex PCR; TCRdb keeps only in-frame clonotypes and omits some of them. The table lists about 160,000 clones, approximately 74% of them singletons, with 2.8% in the top ten. Material: PBMCs. Receptor source: a woman aged 30 to 39 in good health and CMV-seronegative.

This clone showed up just once. V usage is TRBV5-1 and J usage is TRBJ2-7, with D possibly being TRBD1 (7 bases). V was shortened by 4 bases and J by 2 bases, with 16 bases between the two germline ends. The CDR3 is made up of 15 amino acids. From germline, CDR1 is SGHRS and CDR2 YFSETQ. For the CDR3, the DNA is TGCGCCAGCAGCCAGGGGGTAGCGGAGCCCTACGAGCAGTACTTC. This translates into CASSQGVAEPYEQYF.

The CDR3 DNA reads TGTGCCAGTAGTAGCGGACAGCTCTCTGGCGAGCAGTACTTC. Translation: CASSSGQLSGEQYF. V and J are TRBV19 and TRBJ2-7, with D possibly being TRBD1 (6 bases). The V end was cut by 4 bases, the J end by 6 bases, with 16 bases between. The germline gives CDR1 LNHDA, CDR2 SQIVND (reference sequence). The CDR3 has 14 amino acids.

This clone has only a few counts. For the CDR3, the DNA is TGTGCCAGCAGGACAACGGGCAATCAGCCCCAGCATTTT. Translating gives CASRTTGNQPQHF. The V call is TRBV2, the J call TRBJ1-5; the D is unclear. CDR3 length: 13 amino acids. V shed 6 bases and J shed 2 bases, with 8 bases lying between them. From germline, CDR1 is SNHLY and CDR2 FYNNEI.

J is TRBJ1-4 and V is TRBV6-1, with TRBD1 matching over 8 bases. J lost 8 bases, V lost 6 bases, and 8 bases had no gene match. The CDR3 loop spans 14 amino acids. Per germline, CDR1 MNHNS and CDR2 SASEGT. CDR3 sequence: CASRVSGGREKLFF. As DNA, the CDR3 is TGTGCCAGCAGGGTGTCAGGGGGCAGAGAAAAACTGTTTTTT.

This chain joins TRBV7-9 and TRBJ2-1; TRBD2 agrees at 7 bases. The V gene's germline CDR1 is SEHNR and CDR2 FQNEAQ (reference sequence). Trimming took 5 bases from V and 8 from J; bases not matched to a gene: 3. The CDR3 consists of 12 residues. CDR3 nucleotide sequence: TGTGCCAGCAGCCAGCGGGGTGATGAGCAGTTCTTC. As protein: CASSQRGDEQFF.

V gene TRBV19 combines with J gene TRBJ2-7, with 9 bases identical to TRBD1. CDR1 and CDR2 (germline): LNHDA, SQIVND (reference sequence). The V gene end was trimmed by 9 bases and the J gene end by 7 bases; junction bases not matched to a gene: 13. This CDR3 has 14 residues. The CDR3 loop is CASSRTGQGWEQYF. The CDR3 DNA reads as TGTGCCAGCTCAAGAACGGGACAGGGCTGGGAGCAGTACTTC.

CDR3 in DNA: TGCGCCAGCTCGGGACAGCACAATAGGGACGAGCAGTACTTC. It codes for CASSGQHNRDEQYF. This chain joins TRBV4-3 and TRBJ2-5; 7 bases map to TRBD1. The J call is in doubt because the DNA end fits TRBJ2-7 better. The CDR3 spans 14 residues. Germline V CDR1 and CDR2: LGHNA, YSLEER.

V is TRBV9 and J is TRBJ2-1, with TRBD2 matching 11 bases. V shed 5 bases, J shed 6 bases, and the junction held 10 bases outside the gene matches. Germline V CDR1 and CDR2: SGDLS, YYNGEE. The CDR3 loop spans 16 amino acids. CDR3 nucleotides: TGTGCCAGCAGGCCAATAGCGGGGGGGCCCCGCAATGAGCAGTTCTTC. Translated: CASRPIAGGPRNEQFF.

The CDR3 spells CASSVGSGGGDTQYF. The DNA of the CDR3 is TGTGCCAGCAGCGTAGGCAGCGGGGGGGGAGATACGCAGTATTTT. This chain links TRBV9 with TRBJ2-3; 10 bases match TRBD2. The J segment lost 5 bases and the V segment lost 0 bases, leaving 3 bases of the junction unmatched. The CDR3 extends over 15 amino acids. Germline V gives CDR1 SGDLS, CDR2 YYNGEE.

V is TRBV7-9 and J is TRBJ1-5; D uncertain. The V end lost 1 base, the J end lost 11 bases, and 12 bases lay between the germline ends. This CDR3 is built from 13 residues. Germline CDR1 reads SEHNR; CDR2 reads FQNEAQ (reference sequence). The CDR3 coding sequence is TGTGCCAGCAGCTTAGATGACTCCTCGGCCCAGCATTTT. Its protein product is CASSLDDSSAQHF.

The gene calls are TRBV13 and TRBJ1-6, with D maybe TRBD1 (6 bases). V dropped 0 bases and J dropped 10 bases, with 19 bases sitting between them. Per the germline V gene, CDR1 is PRHDT and CDR2 is FYEKMQ (reference sequence). CDR3 length equals 17 residues. In DNA, the CDR3 is TGTGCCAGCAGCTTAGGTCCAGGGACAAGACTTAACTCACCCCTCCACTTT. Encoded protein: CASSLGPGTRLNSPLHF.

This clone was observed a few times. V usage is TRBV30 and J usage is TRBJ1-2; 7 bases agree with TRBD1. The V segment lost 2 bases and the J segment 0 bases; nucleotides outside the gene matches: 6. There are 15 residues in the CDR3. Germline loops: CDR1 GTSNPN, CDR2 SVGIG (reference sequence). CDR3 in amino acids: CAWSRDRYANYGYTF. The CDR3 region has the DNA TGTGCCTGGAGTAGGGACAGATACGCTAACTATGGCTACACCTTC.

This clone has a single count. V and J are TRBV5-1 and TRBJ2-7; TRBD1 agrees at 7 bases. Germline V lookup: CDR1 SGHRS, CDR2 YFSETQ. This CDR3 comprises 15 residues. V lost 7 bases to trimming and J lost 4 bases; unmatched junction nucleotides: 14. The CDR3 sequence is CASQMGRQGNYEQYF. In DNA, the CDR3 is TGCGCCAGCCAAATGGGACGACAGGGAAATTACGAGCAGTACTTC. Looking up the rest from reference TRBV5-1 and TRBJ2-7 gives the full variable domain: KAGVTQTPRYLIKTRGQQVTLSCSPISGHRSVSWYQQTPGQGLQFLFEYFSETQRNKGNFPGRFSGRQFSNSRSEMNVSTLELGDSALYLCASQMGRQGNYEQYFGPGTRLTVT.

The rearrangement joins TRBV7-6 to TRBJ1-5; D is perhaps TRBD1 (6 bases). The CDR3 length is 14 residues. Germline V CDR1 and CDR2: SGHVS, FNYEAQ. V lost 5 bases, J lost 4 bases, and 12 bases lay in between. CDR3 in amino acids: CASSPRGANQPQHF. The DNA for the CDR3 is TGTGCCAGCAGCCCCCGGGGGGCTAATCAGCCCCAGCATTTT.

This clone was seen only once. The chain has TRBV19 and TRBJ2-5, with no clear D. The DNA end lines up better with TRBJ2-7; the J call may be wrong. This CDR3 contains 14 residues. Germline V gives CDR1 LNHDA, CDR2 SQIVND (reference sequence). CDR3 bases: TGTGCCAGTGGGAAAGGGTCAGGAGACTACGAGCAGTACTTC. The encoded protein is CASGKGSGDYEQYF.

The sample holds one count of this clone. V usage is TRBV9 and J usage is TRBJ2-5; tentatively, D is TRBD2 (6 bases). From germline, CDR1 is SGDLS and CDR2 YYNGEE. The CDR3 has 17 residues. Trimming took 0 bases from V and 2 from J, leaving 17 bases between them. The CDR3 loop is CASSVGGLVAEQETQYF. The CDR3 DNA is TGTGCCAGCAGCGTAGGGGGACTGGTAGCGGAACAAGAGACCCAGTACTTC.

The chain couples TRBV5-1 to TRBJ1-1; the match to TRBD1 covers 7 bases. Per the germline V gene, CDR1 is SGHRS and CDR2 is YFSETQ. This CDR3 is built from 14 residues. The ends lost 6 bases at V and 2 bases at J; junction bases unmatched: 7. The CDR3 spells CASKRDSLNTEAFF. The DNA of the CDR3 is TGCGCCAGCAAACGGGACAGTTTAAACACTGAAGCTTTCTTT.

The rearrangement uses TRBV6-6 and TRBJ2-5; D remains ambiguous. V shed 0 bases and J shed 3 bases, with 8 bases lying between them. The CDR3 loop spans 14 amino acids. Germline CDR1 MNHNY, CDR2 SVGAGI (reference sequence). For the CDR3, the DNA is TGTGCCAGCAGTTACTCGAGTCAAGAAGAGACCCAGTACTTC. It translates to CASSYSSQEETQYF.

The V and J genes are TRBV2 and TRBJ1-1, with 7 bases lining up with TRBD1. V lost 6 bases to trimming and J lost 1 base; unmatched junction nucleotides: 5. Germline V gene sequence: CDR1 SNHLY, CDR2 FYNNEI. The CDR3 has 14 residues. The CDR3 nucleotides are TGTGCCAGCAGCGACAGGGCCAAGAACACTGAAGCTTTCTTT. Its translation: CASSDRAKNTEAFF.

This sequence joins TRBV6-5 and TRBJ2-5, with 10 bases fitting TRBD2. V trimming: 0 bases; J trimming: 2 bases; junction bases outside the gene matches: 0. This CDR3 is built from 15 residues. Per the germline V gene, CDR1 is MNHEY and CDR2 is SVGAGI. The CDR3: CASSYSGLAQETQYF. The CDR3 DNA reads TGTGCCAGCAGTTACTCGGGACTAGCGCAAGAGACCCAGTACTTC.

J is TRBJ2-3 and V is TRBV7-6; 9 positions match TRBD1. V lost 3 bases, J lost 5 bases, and 6 bases stayed unmatched. The CDR3 consists of 15 residues. Germline assignment: CDR1 SGHVS and CDR2 FNYEAQ. In nucleotides, the CDR3 is TGTGCCAGCAGCTTGACACAGGGGGCGGTAGATACGCAGTATTTT. It codes for CASSLTQGAVDTQYF. Full variable domain (outside the CDR3, taken from reference TRBV7-6 and TRBJ2-3): GAGVSQSPRYKVTKRGQDVALRCDPISGHVSLYWYRQALGQGPEFLTYFNYEAQQDKSGLPNDRFSAERPEGSISTLTIQRTEQRDSAMYRCASSLTQGAVDTQYFGPGTRLTVL.

Written as DNA, the CDR3 is TGTGCCAGCAGAACACTCGGACAGGGAATGGAGCCCCAGCATTTT. This translates into CASRTLGQGMEPQHF. The chain recombines TRBV6-1 with TRBJ1-5, with 8 bases that match TRBD1. The ends lost 6 bases at V and 8 bases at J; junction bases unmatched: 12. Germline V gene data show CDR1 as MNHNS and CDR2 as SASEGT. The length of the CDR3 is 15 residues.

The V call is TRBV4-3, the J call TRBJ2-3; TRBD2 matches at 12 bases. The CDR3 is made up of 17 amino acids. Per the germline V gene, CDR1 is LGHNA and CDR2 is YSLEER. The V gene end was trimmed by 3 bases and the J gene end by 0 bases; junction bases not matched to a gene: 4. The CDR3 DNA follows: TGCGCCAGCAGCCACACACTAGCGGGAGGAAGCACAGATACGCAGTATTTT. This codes for CASSHTLAGGSTDTQYF.

The rearrangement links TRBV19 to TRBJ2-3; 9 positions match TRBD2. Trimming at V came to 4 bases and at J to 1 base, leaving 6 bases not matched to a gene. There are 16 residues in the CDR3. The germline gives CDR1 LNHDA, CDR2 SQIVND (reference sequence). CDR3 coding DNA: TGTGCCAGTAGTAAACCTTGGACTAGCGGCACAGATACGCAGTATTTT. Its translation: CASSKPWTSGTDTQYF.

The rearrangement links TRBV28 to TRBJ1-4; possibly TRBD1 for D (5 bases). Per the germline V gene, CDR1 is MDHEN and CDR2 is SYDVKM. This CDR3 is built from 15 residues. Trimming took off 3 bases at V and 4 bases at J, with 12 bases between the two ends. The DNA of the CDR3 is TGTGCCAGCAGTTTGGGGGGAGGAAATAATGAAAAACTGTTTTTT. Translating it yields CASSLGGGNNEKLFF.

V usage is TRBV13 and J usage is TRBJ2-5; D possibly corresponds to TRBD2 (5 bases). The germline V and J ends were trimmed by 5 bases and 4 bases, with 17 bases remaining between them. The CDR3 is 15 amino acids. Germline loops: CDR1 PRHDT, CDR2 FYEKMQ (reference sequence). CDR3 amino acids: CASSLRARRRETQYF. Here the CDR3 DNA reads TGTGCCAGCAGCCTGCGGGCGCGGAGGAGAGAGACCCAGTACTTC.

This clone was seen a handful of times. J is TRBJ2-7 and V is TRBV29-1; no reliable D call. Germline V CDR1 and CDR2: SQVTM, ANQGSEA. The CDR3 extends over 10 amino acids. The germline V and J ends were trimmed by 4 bases and 5 bases, with 6 bases remaining between them. The CDR3 reads CSVVRDEQYF. In nucleotides, the CDR3 is TGCAGCGTTGTTCGGGACGAGCAGTACTTC.

This clone came up once. The V and J genes are TRBV4-2 and TRBJ1-3; 9 bases match TRBD1. Trimming removed 0 bases from V and 0 bases from J; junction bases left unmatched: 3. Looked up from germline, CDR1 is LGHNA and CDR2 is YNFKEQ. The CDR3 loop spans 17 amino acids. The CDR3 loop is CASSQETTGGSGNTIYF. In nucleotides, the CDR3 is TGTGCCAGCAGCCAAGAAACGACAGGGGGCTCTGGAAACACCATATATTTT.